This TCR beta chain was captured by sequencing in a study of T cell changes during pregnancy in multiple sclerosis. This clone has only one observation. Generated by immunoSEQ multiplex PCR, the TCRdb table keeps only in-frame clones and is missing some. The sample carries about 44,000 clones, more than 75% recorded once. CDR1 and CDR2 from the germline V gene are MNHEY and SMNVEV (reference sequence). V was trimmed by 1 base and J by 2 bases, leaving 11 bases between them. This CDR3 is 15 amino acids long. The source was CD8+ T cells from peripheral blood mononuclear cells, collected after pregnancy. The receptor's source is a female donor in good health, enrolled as a control in a pregnancy study. The J gene is TRBJ1-1, the V gene TRBV27; D is possibly TRBD1 (6 bases). This CDR3 is CASSLLRGYNTEAFF. The CDR3 coding sequence is TGTGCCAGCAGTTTATTGAGGGGGTATAACACTGAAGCTTTCTTT.